The sequence of this TCR beta chain was determined in a study of cytomegalovirus exposure and HLA in healthy donors. Findings of the study overall: Accounts indicate the classifier identified cytomegalovirus status with strong specificity and sensitivity. Solely CMV serostatus was available to characterize immune exposure.

As for this clone: The antigen is not known.

Trimming took 6 bases from V and 3 from J; bases not matched to a gene: 5. The CDR3 sequence is 13 residues long. Germline V lookup: CDR1 SQVTM, CDR2 ANQGSEA. Likely unrecorded immune exposures existed in these nominally healthy donors. The PCR used 60 Vbeta and 13 Jbeta primers. Using immunoSEQ multiplex PCR, the repertoire was profiled, and TCRdb retains in-frame clones only, with some absent. Here the sample table reports some 130,000 clones. The sequenced material came from PBMCs. The receptor's source is a woman between 55 and 75 years old in good health and CMV-seronegative. V and J are TRBV29-1 and TRBJ2-1, with TRBD2 matching over 7 bases. This CDR3 reads CSVSTSSYNEQFF. The CDR3, as DNA: TGCAGCGTATCGACTAGCAGCTACAATGAGCAGTTCTTC.